Each of the 24 T cell receptor beta chains below was sequenced from the same sample in a study of cytomegalovirus exposure and HLA in healthy donors. Some clones are missing from TCRdb's copy, which holds only in-frame ones; the method was immunoSEQ multiplex PCR. The sample contains fewer than 300,000 clones, more than 75% of which appear only once. Sequenced sample: PBMCs. Source of these receptors: a woman under 30 in good health and CMV-seronegative.

This clone was recorded only once. This sequence joins TRBV7-3 and TRBJ2-1, with 8 nucleotides matching TRBD2. Germline trimming cut 5 bases from V and 13 bases from J; bases unmatched to any gene: 16. The CDR3 consists of 15 residues. CDR1 is SGHTA, CDR2 FQGTGA, per germline. The CDR3 DNA follows: TGTGCCAGCAGCCCTTCGCCTGGAGGGCTAGCGGGCCAGTTCTTC. It translates to CASSPSPGGLAGQFF.

The rearrangement links TRBV5-1 to TRBJ2-5, with 7 nucleotides matching TRBD1. The V segment lost 1 base and the J segment 1 base; nucleotides outside the gene matches: 4. This CDR3 comprises 15 residues. Germline V CDR1 and CDR2: SGHRS, YFSETQ. CDR3 DNA: TGCGCCAGCAGCTTGAGGGGGCAGACCCAAGAGACCCAGTACTTC. Amino acids: CASSLRGQTQETQYF.

This clone was detected only once. The V call is TRBV5-1, the J call TRBJ2-5; 8 nucleotides line up with TRBD1. The CDR3 extends over 12 amino acids. Germline lookup yields CDR1 SGHRS and CDR2 YFSETQ. Trimming took 7 bases from V and 5 from J; bases not matched to a gene: 4. The DNA of the CDR3 is TGCGCCAGCCAGGGGGCGCGTGAGACCCAGTACTTC. This translates into CASQGARETQYF.

The CDR3 reads CASSFTWTDTEAFF. In DNA, the CDR3 is TGTGCCAGCAGCTTCACCTGGACAGACACTGAAGCTTTCTTT. This chain links TRBV7-8 with TRBJ1-1; possibly TRBD1 for D (6 bases). The CDR3 consists of 14 residues. Germline CDR1 and CDR2: SGHVS and FQNEAQ. Trimming pared 3 bases from V and 3 bases from J, leaving 11 bases between.

Turning to this clone: Other DNA sequences in the same sample also yield this CDR3. The chain combines TRBV13 with TRBJ2-7; a weak D match, TRBD1 (5 bases). Germline values: CDR1 PRHDT, CDR2 FYEKMQ (reference sequence). The CDR3 length is 15 residues. Trimming removed 3 bases from V and 2 bases from J, with 14 bases in between. Here the CDR3 reads CASSLGRDSTYEQYF. CDR3 nucleotides: TGTGCCAGCAGCTTGGGCAGGGATTCGACCTACGAGCAGTACTTC.

This sequence joins TRBV30 and TRBJ1-5; 11 nucleotides agree with TRBD1. The germline CDR1 and CDR2 sequences are GTSNPN and SVGIG (reference sequence). This CDR3 is 13 amino acids long. Losses at the gene ends were 5 bases for V and 5 bases for J; bases not matched to a gene: 2. In DNA, the CDR3 is TGTGCCTGGGGACAGGGGGCCGATCAGCCCCAGCATTTT. It encodes CAWGQGADQPQHF.

The V call is TRBV2, the J call TRBJ2-7; 9 nucleotides match TRBD2. The trim removed 11 bases at V and 3 bases at J, leaving 8 bases unmatched. CDR1 is SNHLY, CDR2 FYNNEI, per germline. There are 13 residues in the CDR3. CDR3 in amino acids: CAYSTSGDYEQYF. The CDR3 region has the DNA TGTGCCTATTCGACTAGCGGTGACTACGAGCAGTACTTC.

The CDR3 region is CASSLGWREDSYEQYF. For the CDR3, the DNA is TGTGCCAGCAGCTTAGGATGGCGGGAGGACTCCTACGAGCAGTACTTC. The chain combines TRBV13 with TRBJ2-7, with 8 bases lining up with TRBD2. Germline assignment: CDR1 PRHDT and CDR2 FYEKMQ (reference sequence). V shed 0 bases and J 0 bases; nucleotides not matched to a gene: 4. The CDR3 sequence is 16 residues long.

About this clone itself: This may be a read error: a much more frequent sequence differs by one nucleotide. At the DNA level, this CDR3 is encoded by other sequences in the same sample as well. The chain joins TRBV11-2 to TRBJ2-7; no clear D. V was cut by 5 bases and J by 1 base, with 3 bases left in between. This CDR3 is built from 11 residues. Germline CDR1 SGHAT, CDR2 FQNNGV. CDR3: CASSPSYEQYF. CDR3 nucleotides: TGTGCCAGCAGCCCTTCCTACGAGCAGTACTTC.

The chain joins TRBV5-1 to TRBJ2-4, with TRBD2 identical over 11 bases. The germline CDR1 and CDR2 sequences are SGHRS and YFSETQ. The V and J ends lost 4 bases and 5 bases, in that order; junction bases with no gene match: 8. The CDR3 sequence is 16 residues long. CDR3 amino acids: CASSRLAGGPQNIQYF. For the CDR3, the DNA is TGCGCCAGCAGCCGTTTAGCGGGAGGGCCCCAAAACATTCAGTACTTC.

The rearrangement joins TRBV2 to TRBJ2-2; D might be TRBD2 (5 bases). Germline V gene data show CDR1 as SNHLY and CDR2 as FYNNEI. V shed 2 bases and J shed 4 bases, with 11 bases lying between them. CDR3 length: 15 amino acids. The DNA for the CDR3 is TGTGCCAGCAGTGAATTCGGCGGAGGCACCGGGGAGCTGTTTTTT. This translates into CASSEFGGGTGELFF.

The J gene is TRBJ1-4, the V gene TRBV6-5; 8 bases fit TRBD1. V lost 6 bases to trimming and J lost 4 bases; unmatched junction nucleotides: 4. The CDR3 length is 14 residues. Germline V gives CDR1 MNHEY, CDR2 SVGAGI. Here the CDR3 DNA reads TGTGCCAGCAGGCTGGACAGGGTTAATGAAAAACTGTTTTTT. Protein product: CASRLDRVNEKLFF.

This clone was recorded only once. The rearrangement joins TRBV7-6 to TRBJ2-1; 12 bases align to TRBD1. The CDR3 has 16 residues. Germline lookup yields CDR1 SGHVS and CDR2 FNYEAQ. The V gene end was trimmed by 5 bases and the J gene end by 10 bases; junction bases not matched to a gene: 12. For the CDR3, the DNA is TGTGCCAGCAGCGCCCCACCGGGACAGGGGGCGAGGGAGCAGTTCTTC. As protein: CASSAPPGQGAREQFF.

This chain uses TRBV6-4 with TRBJ2-1, with 8 bases aligning to TRBD1. V shed 4 bases, J shed 14 bases, and the junction held 10 bases outside the gene matches. Germline CDR1 is MRHNA and CDR2 is SNTAGT. This CDR3 is 13 amino acids long. Here the CDR3 reads CASSGLRDRRKFF. DNA for the CDR3: TGTGCCAGCAGTGGCCTCCGGGACAGGAGGAAGTTCTTC.

The chain's CDR3 is CASSQVKGLAGATESYNEQFF. The DNA of the CDR3 is TGCGCCAGCAGCCAAGTTAAGGGACTAGCGGGAGCGACGGAATCCTACAATGAGCAGTTCTTC. The chain recombines TRBV4-1 with TRBJ2-1; 14 nucleotides line up with TRBD2. The CDR3 consists of 21 residues. The V segment lost 1 base and the J segment 1 base; nucleotides outside the gene matches: 12. Germline V CDR1 and CDR2: MGHRA, YSYEKL.

The chain employs TRBV28 and TRBJ1-2; D is undetermined. V shed 3 bases and J shed 3 bases, with 17 bases lying between them. CDR1 and CDR2 from the germline V gene are MDHEN and SYDVKM. CDR3 length: 16 amino acids. The CDR3 protein is CASSFLEVTTHYGYTF. The CDR3 DNA is TGTGCCAGCAGTTTCTTGGAGGTCACGACCCACTATGGCTACACCTTC.

The chain employs TRBV5-1 and TRBJ1-4, with D perhaps matching TRBD1 (5 bases). V shed 6 bases and J shed 5 bases, with 14 bases lying between them. From germline, CDR1 is SGHRS and CDR2 YFSETQ. The CDR3 is made up of 14 amino acids. The DNA for the CDR3 is TGCGCCAGCAACCCCGGGGGAGGGAATGAAAAACTGTTTTTT. Translating it yields CASNPGGGNEKLFF. The full variable domain, completed using reference TRBV5-1 and TRBJ1-4, is KAGVTQTPRYLIKTRGQQVTLSCSPISGHRSVSWYQQTPGQGLQFLFEYFSETQRNKGNFPGRFSGRQFSNSRSEMNVSTLELGDSALYLCASNPGGGNEKLFFGSGTQLSVL.

This chain uses TRBV6-1 with TRBJ2-1; no definite D call. With 2 bases removed from V and 6 bases from J, the gap between germline ends came to 5 bases. The CDR3 runs to 12 residues. Germline V CDR1 and CDR2: MNHNS, SASEGT. The CDR3 bases are TGTGCCAGCAGTGAACAGGTCAATGAGCAGTTCTTC. The encoded protein is CASSEQVNEQFF.

The V and J genes are TRBV6-5 and TRBJ2-1, with D perhaps matching TRBD1 (6 bases). Germline V gene sequence: CDR1 MNHEY, CDR2 SVGAGI. V gave up 0 bases and J gave up 2 bases, with 11 bases separating them. The CDR3 is made up of 16 amino acids. The CDR3 region has the DNA TGTGCCAGCAGTTACTCGACAGGTCCACCCTACAATGAGCAGTTCTTC. This sequence encodes CASSYSTGPPYNEQFF.

This rearrangement joins TRBV4-3 to TRBJ2-7, with a possible D match to TRBD1 (5 bases). Trimming cost V 4 bases and J 2 bases, with 12 bases left between them. Per the germline V gene, CDR1 is LGHNA and CDR2 is YSLEER. The CDR3 covers 14 residues. The CDR3 coding sequence is TGCGCCAGCAGCCCTCCGGACACCCCCTACGAGCAGTACTTC. It encodes CASSPPDTPYEQYF.

V gene TRBV7-8 combines with J gene TRBJ2-7; 12 bases are a match to TRBD2. The CDR3 totals 17 residues. V gave up 4 bases and J gave up 2 bases; unmatched junction bases: 9. Germline lookup yields CDR1 SGHVS and CDR2 FQNEAQ. CDR3 sequence reads: CASSSVRLAGVPYEQYF. The CDR3 DNA reads as TGTGCCAGCAGCTCCGTCAGACTAGCGGGAGTCCCCTACGAGCAGTACTTC.

Concerning this clone: Other DNA sequences in the sample encode the same CDR3. J is TRBJ1-1 and V is TRBV5-1, with D unresolved. CDR3 size: 13 residues. Germline CDR1 and CDR2: SGHRS and YFSETQ. V lost 0 bases and J lost 1, with 4 bases in between. CDR3 loop: CASSLAGNTEAFF. DNA for the CDR3: TGCGCCAGCAGCTTGGCAGGGAACACTGAAGCTTTCTTT.

This chain uses TRBV6-5 with TRBJ2-2, with D maybe TRBD1 (5 bases). This CDR3 has 14 residues. The germline V gene encodes CDR1 MNHEY and CDR2 SVGAGI. Deletions cut 7 bases from V and 3 bases from J, with 12 bases between. The CDR3 nucleotides are TGTGCCAGCAACTCCCCAGGGTACACCGGGGAGCTGTTTTTT. Its translation: CASNSPGYTGELFF.

J is TRBJ2-5 and V is TRBV28, with D possibly TRBD2 on 6 matching bases. The V and J ends lost 4 bases and 5 bases respectively, with 20 bases between them. The CDR3 length is 16 residues. Germline V gives CDR1 MDHEN, CDR2 SYDVKM. The CDR3 sequence: CASSSAPEEGGETQYF. In DNA form, the CDR3 reads TGTGCCAGCAGTTCAGCCCCAGAGGAGGGTGGGGAGACCCAGTACTTC. The complete variable domain, with remaining parts taken from reference TRBV28 and TRBJ2-5, reads DVKVTQSSRYLVKRTGEKVFLECVQDMDHENMFWYRQDPGLGLRLIYFSYDVKMKEKGDIPEGYSVSREKKERFSLILESASTNQTSMYLCASSSAPEEGGETQYFGPGTRLLVL.